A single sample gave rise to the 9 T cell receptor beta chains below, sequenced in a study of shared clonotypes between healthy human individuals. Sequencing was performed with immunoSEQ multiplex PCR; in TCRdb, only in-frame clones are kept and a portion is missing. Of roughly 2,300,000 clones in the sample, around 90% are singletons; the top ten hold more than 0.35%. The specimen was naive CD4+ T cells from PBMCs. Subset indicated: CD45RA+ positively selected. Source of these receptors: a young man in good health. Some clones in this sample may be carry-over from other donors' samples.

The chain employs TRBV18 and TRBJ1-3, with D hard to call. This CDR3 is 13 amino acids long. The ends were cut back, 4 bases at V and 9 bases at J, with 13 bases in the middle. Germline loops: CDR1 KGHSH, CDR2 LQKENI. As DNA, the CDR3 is TGTGCCAGCTCACAAGACACAACATCCACCATATATTTT. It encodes CASSQDTTSTIYF.

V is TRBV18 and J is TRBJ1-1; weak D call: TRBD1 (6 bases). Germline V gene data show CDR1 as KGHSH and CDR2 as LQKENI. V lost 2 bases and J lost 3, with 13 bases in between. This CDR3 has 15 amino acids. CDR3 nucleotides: TGTGCCAGCTCACCAACGAGTAAGGGGGACACTGAAGCTTTCTTT. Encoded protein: CASSPTSKGDTEAFF.

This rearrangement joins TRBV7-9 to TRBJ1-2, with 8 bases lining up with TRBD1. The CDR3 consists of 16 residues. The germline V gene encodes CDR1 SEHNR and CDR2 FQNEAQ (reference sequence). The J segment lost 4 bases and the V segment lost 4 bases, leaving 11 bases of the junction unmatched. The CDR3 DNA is TGTGCCAGCAGCTACACGGGAACAGGGGGTCTCTATGGCTACACCTTC. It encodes CASSYTGTGGLYGYTF.

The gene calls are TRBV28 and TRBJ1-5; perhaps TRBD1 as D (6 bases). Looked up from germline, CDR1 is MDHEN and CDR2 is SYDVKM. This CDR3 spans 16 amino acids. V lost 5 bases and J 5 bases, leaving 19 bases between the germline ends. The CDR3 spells CASSPYNTGLHQPQHF. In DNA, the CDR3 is TGTGCCAGCAGTCCTTATAACACAGGGCTTCATCAGCCCCAGCATTTT.

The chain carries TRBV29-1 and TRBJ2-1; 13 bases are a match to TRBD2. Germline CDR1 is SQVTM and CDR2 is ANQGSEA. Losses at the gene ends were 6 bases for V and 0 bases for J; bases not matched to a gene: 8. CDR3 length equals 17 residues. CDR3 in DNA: TGCAGCGTGGCGGGACTAGCGGGGTTCAGCTCCTACAATGAGCAGTTCTTC. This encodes CSVAGLAGFSSYNEQFF.

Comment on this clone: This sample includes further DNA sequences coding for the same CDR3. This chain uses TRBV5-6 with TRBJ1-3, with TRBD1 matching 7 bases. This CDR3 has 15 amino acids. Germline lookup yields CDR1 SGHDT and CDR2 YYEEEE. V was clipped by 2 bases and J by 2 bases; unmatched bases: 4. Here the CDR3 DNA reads TGTGCCAGCAGCTTTAGACAGGGAACTGGAAACACCATATATTTT. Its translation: CASSFRQGTGNTIYF.

The chain's CDR3 is CASGGRFSYNEQFF. In DNA, the CDR3 is TGTGCCTCCGGGGGGAGATTCTCCTACAATGAGCAGTTCTTC. J is TRBJ2-1 and V is TRBV30; 7 nucleotides align to TRBD2. V was clipped by 7 bases and J by 0 bases; unmatched bases: 6. Germline CDR1 and CDR2: GTSNPN and SVGIG (reference sequence). The CDR3 loop spans 14 amino acids. Based on the CDR3 plus reference TRBV30 and TRBJ2-1, the full variable domain is SQTIHQWPATLVQPVGSPLSLECTVEGTSNPNLYWYRQAAGRGLQLLFYSVGIGQISSEVPQNLSASRPQDRQFILSSKKLLLSDSGFYLCASGGRFSYNEQFFGPGTRLTVL.

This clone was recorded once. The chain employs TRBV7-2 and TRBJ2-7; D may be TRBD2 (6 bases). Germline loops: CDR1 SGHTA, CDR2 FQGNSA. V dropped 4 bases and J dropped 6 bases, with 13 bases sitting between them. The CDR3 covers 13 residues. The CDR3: CASSSRVEGEQYF. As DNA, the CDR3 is TGTGCCAGCAGCTCCAGGGTGGAGGGCGAGCAGTACTTC.

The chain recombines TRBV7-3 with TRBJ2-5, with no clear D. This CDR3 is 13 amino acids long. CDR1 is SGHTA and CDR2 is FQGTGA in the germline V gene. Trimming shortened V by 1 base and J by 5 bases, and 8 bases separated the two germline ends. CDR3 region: CASSLRARETQYF. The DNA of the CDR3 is TGTGCCAGCAGCTTAAGGGCCCGGGAGACCCAGTACTTC.